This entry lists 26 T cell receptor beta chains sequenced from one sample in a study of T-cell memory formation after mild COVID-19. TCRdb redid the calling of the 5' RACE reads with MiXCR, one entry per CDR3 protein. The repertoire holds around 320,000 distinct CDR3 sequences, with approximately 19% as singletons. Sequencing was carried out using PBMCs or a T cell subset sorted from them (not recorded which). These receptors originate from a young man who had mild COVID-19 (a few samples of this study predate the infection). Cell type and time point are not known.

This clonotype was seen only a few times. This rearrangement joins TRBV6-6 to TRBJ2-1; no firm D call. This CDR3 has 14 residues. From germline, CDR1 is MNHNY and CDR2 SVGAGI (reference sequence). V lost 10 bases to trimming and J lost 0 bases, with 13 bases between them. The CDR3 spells CATWSGSSYNEQFF. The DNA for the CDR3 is TGTGCCACCTGGAGTGGAAGCTCCTACAATGAGCAGTTCTTC.

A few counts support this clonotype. The CDR3 DNA is TGCGCCAGCAGCTTTGAGCCTTCGGGGGATACGCAGTATTTT. This translates into CASSFEPSGDTQYF. The chain is built from TRBV5-1 and TRBJ2-3; a weak D match, TRBD2 (5 bases). The germline V and J ends were trimmed by 2 bases and 6 bases, with 13 bases remaining between them. CDR3 size: 14 residues. The germline gives CDR1 SGHRS, CDR2 YFSETQ.

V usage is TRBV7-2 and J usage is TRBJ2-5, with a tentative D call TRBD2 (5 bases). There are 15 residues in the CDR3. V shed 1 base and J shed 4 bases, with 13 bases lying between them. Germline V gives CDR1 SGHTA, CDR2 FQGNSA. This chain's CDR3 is CASSLGGEWVETQYF. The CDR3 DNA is TGTGCCAGCAGCTTAGGGGGAGAATGGGTAGAGACCCAGTACTTC.

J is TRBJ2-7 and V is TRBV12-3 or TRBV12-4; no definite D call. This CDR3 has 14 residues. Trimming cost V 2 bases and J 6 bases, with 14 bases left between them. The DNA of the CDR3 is TGTGCCAGCAGTTTAAATCGGAATCCTACCGAGCAGTACTTC. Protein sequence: CASSLNRNPTEQYF.

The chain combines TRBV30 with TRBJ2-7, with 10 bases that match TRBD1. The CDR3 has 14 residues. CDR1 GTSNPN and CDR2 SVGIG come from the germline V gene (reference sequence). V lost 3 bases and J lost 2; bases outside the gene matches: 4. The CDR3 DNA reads TGTGCCTGGAGCACCGGGACAGGGGCCTACGAGCAGTACTTC. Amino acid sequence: CAWSTGTGAYEQYF.

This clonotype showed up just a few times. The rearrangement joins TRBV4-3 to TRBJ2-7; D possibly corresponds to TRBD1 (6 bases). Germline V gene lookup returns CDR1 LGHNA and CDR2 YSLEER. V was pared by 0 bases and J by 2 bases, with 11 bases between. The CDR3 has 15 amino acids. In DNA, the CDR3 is TGCGCCAGCAGCCAAGATTGGACAGCTACCTACGAGCAGTACTTC. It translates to CASSQDWTATYEQYF.

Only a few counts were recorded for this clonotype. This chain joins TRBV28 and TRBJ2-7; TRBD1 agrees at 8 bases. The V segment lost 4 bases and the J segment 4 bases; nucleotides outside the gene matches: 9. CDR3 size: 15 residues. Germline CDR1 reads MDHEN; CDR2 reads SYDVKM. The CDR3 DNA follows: TGTGCCAGCAGTTCGGACAGGGTCGGGACATACGAGCAGTACGTC. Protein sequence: CASSSDRVGTYEQYV.

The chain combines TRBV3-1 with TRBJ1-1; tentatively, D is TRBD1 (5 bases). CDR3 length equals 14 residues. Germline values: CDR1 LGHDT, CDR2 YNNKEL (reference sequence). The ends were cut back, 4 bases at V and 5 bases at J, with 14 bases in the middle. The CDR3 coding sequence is TGTGCCAGCAGCCCCATTAGGGGAGGGACTGAAGCTTTCTTT. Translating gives CASSPIRGGTEAFF.

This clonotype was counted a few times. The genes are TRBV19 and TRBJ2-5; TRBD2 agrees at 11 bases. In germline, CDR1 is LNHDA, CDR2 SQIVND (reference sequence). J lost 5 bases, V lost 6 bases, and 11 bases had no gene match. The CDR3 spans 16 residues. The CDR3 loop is CASRGLAGGRHETQYF. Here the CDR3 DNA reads TGTGCCAGTAGAGGGCTAGCGGGGGGCCGCCACGAGACCCAGTACTTC.

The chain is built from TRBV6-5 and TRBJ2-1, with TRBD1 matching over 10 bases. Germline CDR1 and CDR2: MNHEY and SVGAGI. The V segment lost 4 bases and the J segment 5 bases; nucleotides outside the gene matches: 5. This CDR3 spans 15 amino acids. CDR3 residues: CASSSGQGLNNEQFF. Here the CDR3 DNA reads TGTGCCAGCAGTTCGGGACAGGGGCTCAACAATGAGCAGTTCTTC.

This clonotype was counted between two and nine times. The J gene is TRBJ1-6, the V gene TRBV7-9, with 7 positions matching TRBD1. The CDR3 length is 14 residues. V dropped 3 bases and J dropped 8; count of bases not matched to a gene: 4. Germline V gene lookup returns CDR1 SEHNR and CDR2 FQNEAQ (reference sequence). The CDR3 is CASSFTGDHSPLHF. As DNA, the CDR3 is TGTGCCAGCAGCTTCACAGGGGATCATTCACCCCTCCACTTT.

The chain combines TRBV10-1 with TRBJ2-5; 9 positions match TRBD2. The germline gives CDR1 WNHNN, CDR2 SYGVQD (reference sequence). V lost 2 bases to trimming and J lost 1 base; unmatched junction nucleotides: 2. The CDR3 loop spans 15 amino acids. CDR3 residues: CASSEKRGVQETQYF. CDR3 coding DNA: TGCGCCAGCAGTGAGAAGCGGGGGGTCCAAGAGACCCAGTACTTC.

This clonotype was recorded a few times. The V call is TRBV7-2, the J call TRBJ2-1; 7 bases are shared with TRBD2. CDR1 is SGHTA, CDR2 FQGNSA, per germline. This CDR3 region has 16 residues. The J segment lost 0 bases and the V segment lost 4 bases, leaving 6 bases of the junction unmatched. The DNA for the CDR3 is TGTGCCAGCAGCTCCGGGGGGTCGAGCTCCTACAATGAGCAGTTCTTC. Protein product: CASSSGGSSSYNEQFF.

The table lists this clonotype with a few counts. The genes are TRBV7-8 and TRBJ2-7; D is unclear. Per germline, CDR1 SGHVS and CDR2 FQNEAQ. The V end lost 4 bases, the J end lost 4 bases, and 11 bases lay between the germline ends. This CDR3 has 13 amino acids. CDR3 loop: CASSSEWAYEQYV. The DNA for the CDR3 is TGTGCCAGCAGCTCAGAATGGGCTTACGAGCAGTACGTC.

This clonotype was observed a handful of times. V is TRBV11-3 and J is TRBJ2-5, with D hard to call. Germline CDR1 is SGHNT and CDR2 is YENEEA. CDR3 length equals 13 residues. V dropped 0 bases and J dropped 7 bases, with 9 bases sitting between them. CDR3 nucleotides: TGTGCCAGCAGCTTAGAAGCCTCCGGGACCCAGTACTTC. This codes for CASSLEASGTQYF. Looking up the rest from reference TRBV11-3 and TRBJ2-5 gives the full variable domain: EAGVVQSPRYKIIEKKQPVAFWCNPISGHNTLYWYLQNLGQGPELLIRYENEEAVDDSQLPKDRFSAERLKGVDSTLKIQPAELGDSAVYLCASSLEASGTQYFGPGTRLLVL.

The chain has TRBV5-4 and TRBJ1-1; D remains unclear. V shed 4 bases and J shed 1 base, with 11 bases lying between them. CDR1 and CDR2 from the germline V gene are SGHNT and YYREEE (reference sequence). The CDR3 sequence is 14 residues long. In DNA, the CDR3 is TGTGCCAGCAGCACAGACGGAGGGAACACTGAAGCTTTCTTT. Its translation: CASSTDGGNTEAFF.

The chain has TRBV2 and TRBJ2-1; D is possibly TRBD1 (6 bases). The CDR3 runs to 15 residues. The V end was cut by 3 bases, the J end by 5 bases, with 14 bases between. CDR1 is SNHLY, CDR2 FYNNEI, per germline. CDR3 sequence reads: CASSDWQGIHNEQFF. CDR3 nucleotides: TGTGCCAGCAGTGACTGGCAGGGGATCCACAATGAGCAGTTCTTC. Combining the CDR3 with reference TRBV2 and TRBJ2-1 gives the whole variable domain EPEVTQTPSHQVTQMGQEVILRCVPISNHLYFYWYRQILGQKVEFLVSFYNNEISEKSEIFDDQFSVERPDGSNFTLKIRSTKLEDSAMYFCASSDWQGIHNEQFFGPGTRLTVL.

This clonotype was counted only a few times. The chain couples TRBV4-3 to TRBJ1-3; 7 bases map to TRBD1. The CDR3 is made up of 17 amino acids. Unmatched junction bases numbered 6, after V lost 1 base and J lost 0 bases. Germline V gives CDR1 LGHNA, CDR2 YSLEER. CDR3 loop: CASSQGPGGSSGNTIYF. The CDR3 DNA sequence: TGCGCCAGCAGCCAAGGTCCAGGGGGGTCCTCTGGAAACACCATATATTTT.

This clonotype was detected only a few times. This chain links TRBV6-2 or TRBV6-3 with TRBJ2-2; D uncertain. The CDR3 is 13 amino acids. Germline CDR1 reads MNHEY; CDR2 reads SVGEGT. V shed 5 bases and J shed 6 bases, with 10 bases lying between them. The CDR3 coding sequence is TGTGCCAGCAGTCCCCTTGGGGCCGGGGAGCTGTTTTTT. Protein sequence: CASSPLGAGELFF.

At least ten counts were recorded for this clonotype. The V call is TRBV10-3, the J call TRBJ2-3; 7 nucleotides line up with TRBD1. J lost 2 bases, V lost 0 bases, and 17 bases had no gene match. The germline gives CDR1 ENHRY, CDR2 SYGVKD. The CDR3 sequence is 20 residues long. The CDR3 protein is CAISESPSRRRQGLTDTQYF. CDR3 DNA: TGTGCCATCAGTGAGTCGCCCTCTCGGCGGCGACAGGGCCTCACAGATACGCAGTATTTT.

CDR3 DNA: TGCAGTGCTAGTGCCAGTAACTATGGCTACACCTTC. Translated, it gives CSASASNYGYTF. V gene TRBV20-1 combines with J gene TRBJ1-2; D is ambiguous. V gave up 3 bases and J gave up 1 base, with 6 bases separating them. The CDR3 has 12 residues. CDR1 and CDR2 from the germline V gene are DFQATT and SNEGSKA (reference sequence).

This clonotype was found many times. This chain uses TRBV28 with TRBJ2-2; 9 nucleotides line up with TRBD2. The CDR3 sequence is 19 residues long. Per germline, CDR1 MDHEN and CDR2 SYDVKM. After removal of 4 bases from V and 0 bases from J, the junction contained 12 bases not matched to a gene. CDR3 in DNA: TGTGCCAGCAGTTCCTCCTGGCGGGGGGGTTTCACGAACACCGGGGAGCTGTTTTTT. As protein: CASSSSWRGGFTNTGELFF.

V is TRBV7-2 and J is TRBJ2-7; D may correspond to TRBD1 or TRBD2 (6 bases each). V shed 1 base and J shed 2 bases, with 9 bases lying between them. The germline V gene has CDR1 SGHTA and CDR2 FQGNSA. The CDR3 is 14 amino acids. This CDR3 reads CASSLVGGTYEQYV. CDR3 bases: TGTGCCAGCAGCTTAGTCGGGGGCACCTACGAGCAGTACGTC.

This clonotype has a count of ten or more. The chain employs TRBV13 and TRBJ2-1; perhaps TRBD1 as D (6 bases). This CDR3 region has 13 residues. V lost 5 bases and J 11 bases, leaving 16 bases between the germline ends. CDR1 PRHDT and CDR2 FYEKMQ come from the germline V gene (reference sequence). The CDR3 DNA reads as TGTGCCAGCAGCCTCCAAGAAGACAGGAAGCAGTTCTTC. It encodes CASSLQEDRKQFF. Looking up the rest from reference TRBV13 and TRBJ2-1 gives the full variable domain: AAGVIQSPRHLIKEKRETATLKCYPIPRHDTVYWYQQGPGQDPQFLISFYEKMQSDKGSIPDRFSAQQFSDYHSELNMSSLELGDSALYFCASSLQEDRKQFFGPGTRLTVL.

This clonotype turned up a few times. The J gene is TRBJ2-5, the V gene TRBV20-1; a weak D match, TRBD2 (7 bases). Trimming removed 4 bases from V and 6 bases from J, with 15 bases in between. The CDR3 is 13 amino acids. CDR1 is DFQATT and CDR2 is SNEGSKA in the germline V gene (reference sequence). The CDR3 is CSANRGAGQTQYF. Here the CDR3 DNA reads TGCAGTGCTAATCGGGGGGCGGGACAGACCCAGTACTTC.

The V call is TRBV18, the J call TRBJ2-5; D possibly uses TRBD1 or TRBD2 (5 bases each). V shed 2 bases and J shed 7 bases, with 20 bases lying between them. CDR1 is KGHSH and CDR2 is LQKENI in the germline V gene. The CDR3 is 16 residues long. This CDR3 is CASSPGQGSPRGTQYF. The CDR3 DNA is TGTGCCAGCTCACCAGGGCAGGGCAGTCCCCGGGGGACCCAGTACTTC.